One sample yielded the 21 T cell receptor beta chains listed below, sequenced in a study of blood T cell repertoires in COVID-19. The table came from immunoSEQ multiplex PCR; TCRdb's copy has only in-frame clones and leaves some out. Among about 220,000 clones listed, approximately 80% were seen once. Sequenced sample: PBMCs or T cells enriched from blood (not recorded which). The receptors were sampled from a woman aged 40 to 50 with acute COVID-19.

The V gene is TRBV19, the J gene TRBJ2-2; 10 bases agree with TRBD2. Germline V gene sequence: CDR1 LNHDA, CDR2 SQIVND (reference sequence). This CDR3 contains 17 residues. The V gene end was trimmed by 3 bases and the J gene end by 8 bases; junction bases not matched to a gene: 12. CDR3 in amino acids: CASSIWLLAGTTGELFF. The DNA for the CDR3 is TGTGCCAGTAGTATCTGGTTACTAGCGGGGACCACTGGGGAGCTGTTTTTT.

The rearrangement links TRBV19 to TRBJ2-7; 9 bases fit TRBD1. The V segment lost 10 bases and the J segment 3 bases; nucleotides outside the gene matches: 10. The CDR3 is made up of 14 amino acids. Germline CDR1 is LNHDA and CDR2 is SQIVND (reference sequence). The CDR3: CATSPTGGIYEQYF. The DNA of the CDR3 is TGTGCCACCAGCCCAACAGGGGGCATCTACGAGCAGTACTTC. Based on the CDR3 plus reference TRBV19 and TRBJ2-7, the full variable domain is DGGITQSPKYLFRKEGQNVTLSCEQNLNHDAMYWYRQDPGQGLRLIYYSQIVNDFQKGDIAEGYSVSREKKESFPLTVTSAQKNPTAFYLCATSPTGGIYEQYFGPGTRLTVT.

This chain joins TRBV9 and TRBJ2-7, with 8 nucleotides matching TRBD2. V shed 0 bases, J shed 2 bases, and the junction held 4 bases outside the gene matches. This CDR3 is 15 amino acids long. CDR1 and CDR2 from the germline V gene are SGDLS and YYNGEE. CDR3 in DNA: TGTGCCAGCAGCGTAGGTTTAGCGGGGCCCTACGAGCAGTACTTC. It specifies CASSVGLAGPYEQYF. Full variable domain (remainder filled in from reference TRBV9 and TRBJ2-7): DSGVTQTPKHLITATGQRVTLRCSPRSGDLSVYWYQQSLDQGLQFLIQYYNGEERAKGNILERFSAQQFPDLHSELNLSSLELGDSALYFCASSVGLAGPYEQYFGPGTRLTVT.

This chain links TRBV30 with TRBJ2-3, with TRBD1 as a possible D gene (5 bases). Deletions cut 5 bases from V and 1 base from J, with 16 bases between. The CDR3 has 15 amino acids. Germline lookup yields CDR1 GTSNPN and CDR2 SVGIG (reference sequence). The CDR3 DNA follows: TGTGCCTGGTCGCCCCAGGGTATGCGCACAGATACGCAGTATTTT. Translating gives CAWSPQGMRTDTQYF.

The chain uses TRBV10-3 and TRBJ2-3; 7 nucleotides agree with TRBD2. V gave up 0 bases and J gave up 10 bases; unmatched junction bases: 4. The CDR3 is 13 residues long. Germline V gene lookup returns CDR1 ENHRY and CDR2 SYGVKD. CDR3 bases: TGTGCCATCAGTGAGTCTGAGCGGGACTCGCAGTATTTT. The encoded protein is CAISESERDSQYF.

This sequence joins TRBV30 and TRBJ1-2, with TRBD1 identical over 12 bases. The CDR3 totals 16 residues. With 4 bases clipped from V and 7 bases from J, the junction kept 13 bases outside the gene matches. Germline-derived CDR1 and CDR2 are GTSNPN and SVGIG (reference sequence). This CDR3 reads CAWIPLPGQGASGYTF. Written as DNA, the CDR3 is TGTGCCTGGATCCCTCTACCGGGACAGGGGGCGAGTGGCTACACCTTC.

The J gene is TRBJ1-1, the V gene TRBV29-1; D remains ambiguous. Germline V gene lookup returns CDR1 SQVTM and CDR2 ANQGSEA. Between the trimmed V and J ends, which lost 4 bases and 3 bases, there was a span of 3 bases. This CDR3 has 10 amino acids. CDR3 in DNA: TGCAGCGTTGTCTACACTGAAGCTTTCTTT. As protein: CSVVYTEAFF.

The chain links TRBV5-4 to TRBJ1-3, with D unresolved. The germline V gene encodes CDR1 SGHNT and CDR2 YYREEE (reference sequence). The CDR3 totals 15 residues. Trimming shortened V by 4 bases and J by 2 bases, and 13 bases separated the two germline ends. CDR3 in amino acids: CASSLSVGAGNTIYF. The CDR3 DNA sequence: TGTGCCAGCAGCCTCTCAGTGGGAGCTGGAAACACCATATATTTT. Variable domain in full (rest from reference TRBV5-4 and TRBJ1-3): ETGVTQSPTHLIKTRGQQVTLRCSSQSGHNTVSWYQQALGQGPQFIFQYYREEENGRGNFPPRFSGLQFPNYSSELNVNALELDDSALYLCASSLSVGAGNTIYFGEGSWLTVV.

In its sample, this clone was seen a few times. V is TRBV6-2 or TRBV6-3 and J is TRBJ1-2; 10 nucleotides match TRBD1. Germline values: CDR1 MNHEY, CDR2 SVGEGT. J lost 0 bases, V lost 7 bases, and 11 bases had no gene match. CDR3 length: 17 residues. This CDR3 reads CASTDSDRGLANYGYTF. In DNA form, the CDR3 reads TGTGCCAGCACTGACTCTGACAGGGGGCTCGCTAACTATGGCTACACCTTC.

The rearrangement joins TRBV27 to TRBJ2-7, with TRBD1 matching 9 bases. Germline-derived CDR1 and CDR2 are MNHEY and SMNVEV (reference sequence). The CDR3 is 16 amino acids. With V trimmed by 6 bases and J by 6 bases, 15 bases remained unmatched. The CDR3 loop is CASRSPLQGATLEQYF. CDR3 coding DNA: TGTGCCAGCAGGTCACCCTTACAGGGGGCGACCCTCGAGCAGTACTTC.

The rearrangement uses TRBV7-8 and TRBJ2-7; 7 nucleotides line up with TRBD1. The CDR3 totals 14 residues. V shed 5 bases, J shed 3 bases, and the junction held 7 bases outside the gene matches. The germline V gene encodes CDR1 SGHVS and CDR2 FQNEAQ. The CDR3 loop is CASSPLGTDYEQYF. The CDR3 region has the DNA TGTGCCAGCAGCCCCCTTGGGACAGACTACGAGCAGTACTTC.

The V and J genes are TRBV7-2 and TRBJ1-1; no clear D gene. V was shortened by 3 bases and J by 1 base, with 6 bases between the two germline ends. The CDR3 is made up of 13 amino acids. Per the germline V gene, CDR1 is SGHTA and CDR2 is FQGNSA. Written as DNA, the CDR3 is TGTGCCAGCAGCTTTCACACGAACACTGAAGCTTTCTTT. Residues: CASSFHTNTEAFF.

This clone has a handful of counts. V and J are TRBV19 and TRBJ2-7, with 7 bases that match TRBD1. The CDR3 loop spans 11 amino acids. The V and J ends lost 6 bases and 9 bases, in that order; junction bases with no gene match: 5. Germline CDR1 LNHDA, CDR2 SQIVND (reference sequence). CDR3 sequence: CASSRQGTQYF. CDR3 nucleotides: TGTGCCAGTAGCCGACAGGGTACGCAGTACTTC.

CDR3 nucleotide sequence: TGTGCCAGCAGTTCGAGGGCCCCATCGAGATCCTACAATGAGCAGTTCTTC. This codes for CASSSRAPSRSYNEQFF. J is TRBJ2-1 and V is TRBV2; D possibly corresponds to TRBD2 (5 bases). Deletions cut 5 bases from V and 1 base from J, with 18 bases between. This CDR3 has 17 residues. In germline, CDR1 is SNHLY, CDR2 FYNNEI. Based on the CDR3 plus reference TRBV2 and TRBJ2-1, the full variable domain is EPEVTQTPSHQVTQMGQEVILRCVPISNHLYFYWYRQILGQKVEFLVSFYNNEISEKSEIFDDQFSVERPDGSNFTLKIRSTKLEDSAMYFCASSSRAPSRSYNEQFFGPGTRLTVL.

V gene TRBV7-2 combines with J gene TRBJ1-6; 7 nucleotides match TRBD1. Germline V gene sequence: CDR1 SGHTA, CDR2 FQGNSA. V shed 4 bases and J 7 bases; nucleotides not matched to a gene: 7. This CDR3 comprises 15 residues. CDR3 nucleotide sequence: TGTGCCAGCAGCTGGATTACAGGGGCCAATTCACCCCTCCACTTT. This translates into CASSWITGANSPLHF.

The genes are TRBV14 and TRBJ2-1; 7 nucleotides agree with TRBD2. The CDR3 is 16 amino acids. V shed 2 bases and J 3 bases; nucleotides not matched to a gene: 7. Germline loops: CDR1 SGHDN, CDR2 FVKESK. The CDR3 is CASSQIGAGSYNEQFF. CDR3 in DNA: TGTGCCAGCAGCCAAATTGGAGCGGGAAGCTACAATGAGCAGTTCTTC.

The rearrangement uses TRBV24-1 and TRBJ2-7; 7 positions agree with TRBD1. The V gene end was trimmed by 3 bases and the J gene end by 5 bases; junction bases not matched to a gene: 3. The V gene's germline CDR1 is KGHDR and CDR2 SFDVKD. The CDR3 is 13 residues long. The CDR3: CATSDDRANEQYF. Written as DNA, the CDR3 is TGTGCCACCAGTGATGACAGGGCAAACGAGCAGTACTTC.

V usage is TRBV30 and J usage is TRBJ2-7, with 8 bases identical to TRBD1. There are 17 residues in the CDR3. Unmatched junction bases numbered 15, after V lost 1 base and J lost 4 bases. Germline V gives CDR1 GTSNPN, CDR2 SVGIG (reference sequence). The CDR3 DNA sequence: TGTGCCTGGAGTGAGTCCTCCTCCGGGACAGGAGCTTACGAGCAGTACTTC. It is translated as CAWSESSSGTGAYEQYF.

This clone has only one observation. The chain couples TRBV7-2 to TRBJ2-2; 7 bases align to TRBD2. CDR3 size: 16 residues. Trimming removed 4 bases from V and 7 bases from J; junction bases left unmatched: 12. CDR1 is SGHTA and CDR2 is FQGNSA in the germline V gene. CDR3 coding DNA: TGTGCCAGCAGCTCAGAGCGGGGTCCTAGGGGCGGGGAGCTGTTTTTT. Residues: CASSSERGPRGGELFF.

This chain connects TRBV24-1 to TRBJ2-1; 12 nucleotides match TRBD2. The germline CDR1 and CDR2 sequences are KGHDR and SFDVKD. V shed 3 bases, J shed 4 bases, and the junction held 6 bases outside the gene matches. The CDR3 sequence is 17 residues long. CDR3 in DNA: TGTGCCACCAGTGATCCAGGGACTAGCGGGTTTTACAATGAGCAGTTCTTC. Translating it yields CATSDPGTSGFYNEQFF.

The chain couples TRBV7-9 to TRBJ2-7, with no clear D. CDR1 and CDR2 from the germline V gene are SEHNR and FQNEAQ (reference sequence). V was clipped by 4 bases and J by 3 bases, with 10 bases between them. The CDR3 totals 13 residues. DNA for the CDR3: TGTGCCAGCAGCTCCCCAGGTGGCTACGAGCAGTACTTC. This gives the protein CASSSPGGYEQYF.